The present entry profiles one T cell receptor (beta chain) with its context. Antigen unknown. J gave up 6 bases and V 5 bases, and 12 bases lay outside the gene matches. Germline V gives CDR1 SGHTA, CDR2 FQGNSA. This CDR3 is built from 15 residues. The sample originates from a study of CD8 T cells in Susac syndrome. As for the study in general: Patients with Susac syndrome were therapy-naive, on corticosteroids, or on intravenous immunoglobulin alone at the time that blood was drawn. Study-wide findings and caveats: The study recognized that the number of individuals in its TCR sequencing and HLA analysis was relatively small.

The RNA, about 0.45 to 1 ug, was put through reverse transcription using random hexamers. The amplification used immunoSEQ multiplex PCR on TCR beta CDR3; it spanned 54 Vbeta and 13 Jbeta. TCRdb re-analysed the immunoSEQ multiplex PCR reads in MiXCR, keeping a single row per CDR3 protein. The data contain roughly 100,000 distinct CDR3 sequences, just under 95% of them singletons. The sequence derives from a human donor with Susac syndrome. The sequenced material came from CD4+ T cells from PBMCs. The V gene is TRBV7-2, the J gene TRBJ1-2, with TRBD1 identical over 7 bases. The CDR3: CASSPRLTGNHGYTF. The CDR3 bases are TGTGCCAGCAGCCCCCGGTTGACAGGGAATCATGGCTACACCTTC.